This T cell receptor beta chain is drawn from a study of T cell repertoires in aging, cancer and after chemotherapy. Across the study: Paired samples before and after chemotherapy came from glioblastoma patients receiving temozolomide-based therapy. The full dataset contained around 8.2 million TCR reads.

This clonotype occurred a few times. Its antigen is not identified. The template was genomic DNA from peripheral blood, not RNA. General study results and limits: In each cancer cohort, median generation probability increased across chemotherapy, suggesting thymic output rebounded.

Rearranged V-D-J TRB sequences were amplified with a mixed TRB-A/B primer pool. TCRdb used MiXCR to reprocess the multiplex PCR reads, holding one entry per CDR3 protein. The sample has some 1,100 distinct CDR3 sequences, under 40% seen once. The sample consisted of blood. This receptor was obtained from a human donor with a solid tumor.

CDR3 sequence (DNA): TGTGCCAGCAGCGGGCAGGGACTATCATACAATGAGCAGTTCTTC. The encoded protein is CASSGQGLSYNEQFF. The rearrangement joins TRBV5-4 to TRBJ2-1; 7 bases are a match to TRBD2. The V gene end was trimmed by 4 bases and the J gene end by 4 bases; junction bases not matched to a gene: 8. Germline V gene sequence: CDR1 SGHNT, CDR2 YYREEE (reference sequence). There are 15 residues in the CDR3.